This TCR beta chain is drawn from a study of shared clonotypes between healthy human individuals. This CDR3 spans 16 amino acids. Germline CDR1 reads MDHEN; CDR2 reads SYDVKM. The ends were cut back, 5 bases at V and 3 bases at J, with 20 bases in the middle. The table came from immunoSEQ multiplex PCR; TCRdb's copy has only in-frame clones and leaves some out. The repertoire holds 1.6 million or so clones, with over 95% as singletons. The sample taken for sequencing was naive CD4+ T cells sorted from blood. Regarding subset: CD45RA+ positively selected. The chain couples TRBV28 to TRBJ2-7, with a tentative D call TRBD2 (6 bases). This clonotype was sampled from a man between 25 and 39 years old in good health. The CDR3 spells CASSPTSGGAYYEQYF. CDR3 coding DNA: TGTGCCAGCAGTCCCACCTCTGGAGGGGCGTACTACGAGCAGTACTTC.